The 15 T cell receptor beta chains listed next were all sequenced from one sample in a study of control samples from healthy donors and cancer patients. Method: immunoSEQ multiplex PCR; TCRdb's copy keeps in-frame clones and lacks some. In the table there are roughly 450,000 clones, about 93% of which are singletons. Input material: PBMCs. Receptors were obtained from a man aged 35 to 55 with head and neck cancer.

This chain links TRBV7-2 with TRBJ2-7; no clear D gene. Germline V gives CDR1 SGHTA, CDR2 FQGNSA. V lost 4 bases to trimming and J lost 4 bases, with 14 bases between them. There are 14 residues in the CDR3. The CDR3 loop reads CASSSRPGLYEQYF. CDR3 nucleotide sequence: TGTGCCAGCAGCTCCAGACCCGGGTTGTACGAGCAGTACTTC.

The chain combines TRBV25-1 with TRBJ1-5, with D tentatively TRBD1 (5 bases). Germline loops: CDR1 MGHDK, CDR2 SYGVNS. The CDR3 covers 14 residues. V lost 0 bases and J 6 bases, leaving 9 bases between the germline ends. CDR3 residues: CASSEYREGQPQHF. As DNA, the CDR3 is TGTGCCAGCAGTGAATACAGGGAGGGTCAGCCCCAGCATTTT.

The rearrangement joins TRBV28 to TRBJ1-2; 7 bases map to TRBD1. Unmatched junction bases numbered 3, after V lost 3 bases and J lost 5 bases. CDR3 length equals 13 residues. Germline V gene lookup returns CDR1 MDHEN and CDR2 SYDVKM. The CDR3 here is CASSLGTEYGYTF. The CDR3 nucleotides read TGTGCCAGCAGTTTGGGGACAGAGTATGGCTACACCTTC.

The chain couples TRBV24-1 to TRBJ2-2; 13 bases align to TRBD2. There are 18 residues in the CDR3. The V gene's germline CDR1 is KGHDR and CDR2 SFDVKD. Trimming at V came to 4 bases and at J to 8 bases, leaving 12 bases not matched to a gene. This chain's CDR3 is CATSEPHGLAGVGGELFF. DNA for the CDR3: TGTGCCACCAGTGAACCGCATGGACTAGCGGGGGTAGGAGGGGAGCTGTTTTTT.

The CDR3 here is CASSGRGPSYEQYF. Written as DNA, the CDR3 is TGTGCCAGCAGCGGCAGGGGACCCTCCTACGAGCAGTACTTC. This sequence joins TRBV5-5 and TRBJ2-7, with D maybe TRBD1 (6 bases). The CDR3 sequence is 14 residues long. Germline V gene sequence: CDR1 SGHKS, CDR2 YYEKEE (reference sequence). V was shortened by 4 bases and J by 0 bases, with 11 bases between the two germline ends. Complete variable domain (other parts from reference TRBV5-5 and TRBJ2-7): DAGVTQSPTHLIKTRGQQVTLRCSPISGHKSVSWYQQVLGQGPQFIFQYYEKEERGRGNFPDRFSARQFPNYSSELNVNALLLGDSALYLCASSGRGPSYEQYFGPGTRLTVT.

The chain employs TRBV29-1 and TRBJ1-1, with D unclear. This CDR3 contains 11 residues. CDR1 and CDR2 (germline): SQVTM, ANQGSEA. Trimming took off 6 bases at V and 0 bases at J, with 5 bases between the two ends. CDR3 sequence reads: CSVDMNTEAFF. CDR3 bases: TGCAGCGTCGACATGAACACTGAAGCTTTCTTT.

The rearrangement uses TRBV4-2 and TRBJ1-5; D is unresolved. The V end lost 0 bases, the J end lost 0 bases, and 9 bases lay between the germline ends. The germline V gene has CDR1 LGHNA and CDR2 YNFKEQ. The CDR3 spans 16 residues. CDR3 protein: CASSQDAAASNQPQHF. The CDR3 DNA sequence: TGTGCCAGCAGCCAAGACGCGGCAGCTAGCAATCAGCCCCAGCATTTT.

The CDR3 sequence is CASSLDGGARETQYF. As DNA, the CDR3 is TGTGCCAGCAGCTTAGACGGGGGGGCCCGGGAGACCCAGTACTTC. The chain recombines TRBV5-5 with TRBJ2-5, with 8 positions matching TRBD2. The V and J ends lost 2 bases and 5 bases, in that order; junction bases with no gene match: 8. This CDR3 spans 15 amino acids. In germline, CDR1 is SGHKS, CDR2 YYEKEE (reference sequence).

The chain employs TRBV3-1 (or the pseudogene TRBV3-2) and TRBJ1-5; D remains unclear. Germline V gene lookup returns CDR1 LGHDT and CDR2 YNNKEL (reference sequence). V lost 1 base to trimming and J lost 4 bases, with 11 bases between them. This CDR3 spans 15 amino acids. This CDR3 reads CASSQGRGANQPQHF. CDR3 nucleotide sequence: TGTGCCAGCAGCCAAGGCCGCGGTGCAAATCAGCCCCAGCATTTT.

The CDR3 protein is CASSYPTGAYEQYF. The CDR3 nucleotides read TGTGCCAGCAGTTACCCGACAGGGGCCTACGAGCAGTACTTC. The chain employs TRBV6-2 or TRBV6-3 and TRBJ2-7; 8 bases are shared with TRBD1. Germline-derived CDR1 and CDR2 are MNHEY and SVGEGT. V lost 2 bases and J lost 2; bases outside the gene matches: 2. This CDR3 region has 14 residues.

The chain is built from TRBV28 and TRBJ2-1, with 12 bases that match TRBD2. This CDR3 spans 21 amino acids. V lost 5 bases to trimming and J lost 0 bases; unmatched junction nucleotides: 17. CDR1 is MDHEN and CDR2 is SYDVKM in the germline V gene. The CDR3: CASSPLGGLAGFLSSYNEQFF. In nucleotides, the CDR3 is TGTGCCAGCAGTCCGTTGGGTGGACTAGCGGGATTTCTCAGCTCCTACAATGAGCAGTTCTTC.

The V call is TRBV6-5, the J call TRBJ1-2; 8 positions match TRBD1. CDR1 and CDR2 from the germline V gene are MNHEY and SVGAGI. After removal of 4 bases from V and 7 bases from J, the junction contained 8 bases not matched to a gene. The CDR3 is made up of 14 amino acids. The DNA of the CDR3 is TGTGCCAGCAGTTCCCCAGGGGGCGCGGTTGGCTACACCTTC. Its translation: CASSSPGGAVGYTF.

Here the CDR3 reads CATSDSVAGASTDTQYF. The CDR3 DNA follows: TGTGCCACCAGTGATTCGGTAGCGGGCGCGAGCACAGATACGCAGTATTTT. J is TRBJ2-3 and V is TRBV24-1; TRBD2 aligns across 7 bases. V gave up 2 bases and J gave up 0 bases; unmatched junction bases: 7. The CDR3 loop spans 17 amino acids. CDR1 and CDR2 (germline): KGHDR, SFDVKD.

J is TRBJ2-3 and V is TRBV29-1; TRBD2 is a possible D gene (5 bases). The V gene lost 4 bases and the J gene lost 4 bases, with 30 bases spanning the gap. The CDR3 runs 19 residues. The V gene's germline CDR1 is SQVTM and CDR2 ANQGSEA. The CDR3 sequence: CSVAGLNDGRHFGADTQYF. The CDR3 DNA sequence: TGCAGCGTTGCTGGGCTCAATGATGGGAGACATTTTGGCGCAGATACGCAGTATTTT.

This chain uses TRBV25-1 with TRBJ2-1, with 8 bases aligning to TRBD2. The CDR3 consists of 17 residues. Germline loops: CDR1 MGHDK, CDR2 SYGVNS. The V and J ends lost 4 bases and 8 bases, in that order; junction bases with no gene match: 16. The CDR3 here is CASSALAGGYFQDEQFF. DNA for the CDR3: TGTGCCAGCAGTGCCTTGGCGGGAGGATACTTTCAGGATGAGCAGTTCTTC.